One sample yielded the 6 T cell receptor beta chains listed below, sequenced in a study of vaccination and CD4 T cells after COVID-19. The study sequenced cultured CD4+ T cell DNA using the Oncomine TCR Beta short-read assay. MiXCR was run by TCRdb on the PCR reads, yielding one entry per CDR3 protein. In the table there are about 11,000 distinct CDR3 sequences, approximately 53% of which are singletons. Treatment meaning: roughly 11-day PBMC culture with coronavirus spike peptide pools or control peptides (ViraFEST assay). Their antigens are not known. Sequencing used CD4+ T cells from blood, cultured in vitro. These receptor sequences come from a human donor who had recovered from COVID-19.

The genes are TRBV19 and TRBJ1-5, with D hard to call. V shed 3 bases and J shed 1 base, with 13 bases lying between them. The germline CDR1 and CDR2 sequences are LNHDA and SQIVND (reference sequence). This CDR3 contains 16 residues. CDR3 in amino acids: CASSMLVGGSNQPQHF. In DNA form, the CDR3 reads TGTGCCAGTAGTATGCTGGTTGGAGGAAGCAATCAGCCCCAGCATTTT.

This clonotype was counted between two and nine times. The V and J genes are TRBV19 and TRBJ2-7; D is possibly TRBD2 (6 bases). V was cut by 1 base and J by 6 bases, with 13 bases left in between. This CDR3 has 14 amino acids. CDR1 and CDR2 from the germline V gene are LNHDA and SQIVND (reference sequence). The CDR3 loop reads CASSIVGGTPEQYF. The CDR3 bases are TGTGCCAGTAGTATAGTGGGGGGTACCCCCGAGCAGTACTTC.

This clonotype showed up just once. The chain combines TRBV21-1 with TRBJ1-5. TRBV21-1 is shown as a pseudogene. This CDR3 comprises 10 residues. The CDR3 DNA reads as TGTGCCAGCAGCGAAGGCCCCCAGCATTTT. Translating gives CASSEGPQHF.

This clonotype turned up a few times. This sequence joins TRBV25-1 and TRBJ2-5, with D perhaps TRBD1 (6 bases). Germline-derived CDR1 and CDR2 are MGHDK and SYGVNS. Between the trimmed V and J ends, which lost 7 bases and 4 bases, there was a span of 13 bases. The CDR3 length is 13 residues. The CDR3 loop reads CASKVGGGETQYF. Here the CDR3 DNA reads TGTGCCAGCAAGGTTGGGGGCGGAGAGACCCAGTACTTC.

The chain carries TRBV6-8 and TRBJ2-1; D is undetermined. Germline CDR1 and CDR2: MNHGY and SAAAGT. CDR3 length: 16 residues. Trimming pared 2 bases from V and 8 bases from J, leaving 19 bases between. Here the CDR3 reads CASSYRPLGKSDEQFF. In DNA, the CDR3 is TGTGCCAGCAGTTACAGGCCCCTAGGGAAGAGTGATGAGCAGTTCTTC.

This sequence joins TRBV20-1 and TRBJ2-1, with 14 positions matching TRBD2. V lost 4 bases to trimming and J lost 15 bases; unmatched junction nucleotides: 8. CDR3 length equals 13 residues. Germline CDR1 and CDR2: DFQATT and SNEGSKA (reference sequence). The CDR3 DNA reads TGCAGTGCTAACCCGACTAGCGGGAGGGCGAGGTTCTTC. It is translated as CSANPTSGRARFF.